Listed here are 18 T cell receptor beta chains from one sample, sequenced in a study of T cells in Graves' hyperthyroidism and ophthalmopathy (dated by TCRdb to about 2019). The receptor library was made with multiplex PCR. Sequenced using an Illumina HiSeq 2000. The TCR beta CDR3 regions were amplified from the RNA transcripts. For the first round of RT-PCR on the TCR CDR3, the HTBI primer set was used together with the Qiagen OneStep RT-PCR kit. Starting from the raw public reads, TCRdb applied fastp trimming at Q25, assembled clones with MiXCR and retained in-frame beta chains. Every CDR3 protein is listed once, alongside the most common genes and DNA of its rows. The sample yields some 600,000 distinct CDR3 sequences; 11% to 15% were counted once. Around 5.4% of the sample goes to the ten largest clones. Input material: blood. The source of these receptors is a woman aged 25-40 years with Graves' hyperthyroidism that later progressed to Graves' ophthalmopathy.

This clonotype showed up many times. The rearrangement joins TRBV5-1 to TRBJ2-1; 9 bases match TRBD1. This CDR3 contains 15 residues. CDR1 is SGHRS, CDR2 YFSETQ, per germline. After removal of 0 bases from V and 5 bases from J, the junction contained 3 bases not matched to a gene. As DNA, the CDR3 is TGCGCCAGCAGCTTGGGACAGGGGGGTCACAATGAGCAGTTCTTC. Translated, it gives CASSLGQGGHNEQFF.

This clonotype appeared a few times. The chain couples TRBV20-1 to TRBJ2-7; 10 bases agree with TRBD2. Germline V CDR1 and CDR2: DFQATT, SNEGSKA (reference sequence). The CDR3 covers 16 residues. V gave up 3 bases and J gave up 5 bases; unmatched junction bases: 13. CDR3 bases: TGCAGTGCTAGTCTTCCCCGAGCGGGAGGGCCCCACGAGCAGTACTTC. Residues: CSASLPRAGGPHEQYF.

CDR3 DNA sequence: TGTGCCAGCACCCAGACTAGCGGGGCTCTAGAGCAGTACTTC. This encodes CASTQTSGALEQYF. V is TRBV2 and J is TRBJ2-7; 11 nucleotides line up with TRBD2. Germline CDR1 SNHLY, CDR2 FYNNEI. Trimming at V came to 7 bases and at J to 7 bases, leaving 9 bases not matched to a gene. The CDR3 runs 14 residues.

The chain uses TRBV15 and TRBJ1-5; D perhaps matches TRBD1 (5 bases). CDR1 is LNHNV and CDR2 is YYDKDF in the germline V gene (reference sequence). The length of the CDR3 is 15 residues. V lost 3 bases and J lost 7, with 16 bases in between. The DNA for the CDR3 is TGTGCCACCAGCAGTATAGGGGTGGGTGGGCAGCCCCAGCATTTT. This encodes CATSSIGVGGQPQHF.

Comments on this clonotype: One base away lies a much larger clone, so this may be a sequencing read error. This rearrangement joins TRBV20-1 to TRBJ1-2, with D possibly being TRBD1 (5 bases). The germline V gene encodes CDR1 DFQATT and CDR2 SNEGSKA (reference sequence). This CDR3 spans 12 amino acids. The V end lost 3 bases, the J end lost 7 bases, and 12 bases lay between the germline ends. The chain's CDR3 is CSASDGGIGYTF. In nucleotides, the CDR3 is TGCAGTGCTAGTGACGGGGGGATTGGCTACACCTTC.

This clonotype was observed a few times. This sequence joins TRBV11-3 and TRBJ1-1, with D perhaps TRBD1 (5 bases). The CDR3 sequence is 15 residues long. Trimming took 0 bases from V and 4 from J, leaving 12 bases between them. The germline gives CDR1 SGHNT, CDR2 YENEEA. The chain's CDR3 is CASSLDRQGGTEAFF. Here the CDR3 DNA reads TGTGCCAGCAGCTTAGATCGCCAGGGAGGCACTGAAGCTTTCTTT.

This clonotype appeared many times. In nucleotides, the CDR3 is TGTGCCAGCACCCCCGGGACTAGCGTCCGGGAGACCCAGTACTTC. Amino acids: CASTPGTSVRETQYF. The chain carries TRBV2 and TRBJ2-5; 10 bases align to TRBD2. Per the germline V gene, CDR1 is SNHLY and CDR2 is FYNNEI. The CDR3 runs to 15 residues. The ends lost 7 bases at V and 5 bases at J; junction bases unmatched: 10.

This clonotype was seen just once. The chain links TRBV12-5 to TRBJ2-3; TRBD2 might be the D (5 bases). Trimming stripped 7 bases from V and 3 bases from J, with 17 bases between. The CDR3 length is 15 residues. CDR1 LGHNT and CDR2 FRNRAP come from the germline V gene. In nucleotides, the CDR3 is TGTGCTAGTGCCCGAGGAGGCCCCGGGACAGATACGCAGTATTTT. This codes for CASARGGPGTDTQYF.

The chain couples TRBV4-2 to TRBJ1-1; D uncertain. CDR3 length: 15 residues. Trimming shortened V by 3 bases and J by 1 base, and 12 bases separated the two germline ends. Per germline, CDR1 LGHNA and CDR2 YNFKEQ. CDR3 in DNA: TGTGCCAGCAGCCATTCCCTCCGACAGAACACTGAAGCTTTCTTT. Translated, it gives CASSHSLRQNTEAFF.

CDR3 DNA sequence: TGTGCCAGTAGACTAGCGGGAGCCACGTACCAAGAGACCCAGTACTTC. Protein: CASRLAGATYQETQYF. The V gene is TRBV12-3 or TRBV12-4, the J gene TRBJ2-5; 12 positions match TRBD2. Trimming took 9 bases from V and 0 from J; bases not matched to a gene: 8. The CDR3 is 16 residues long.

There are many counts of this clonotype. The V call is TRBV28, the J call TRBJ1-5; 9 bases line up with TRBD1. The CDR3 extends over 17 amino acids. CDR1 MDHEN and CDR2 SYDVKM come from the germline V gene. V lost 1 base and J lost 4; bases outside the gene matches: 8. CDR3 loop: CASSLLGQGRSNQPQHF. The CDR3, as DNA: TGTGCCAGCAGTTTATTAGGACAGGGGCGAAGTAATCAGCCCCAGCATTTT.

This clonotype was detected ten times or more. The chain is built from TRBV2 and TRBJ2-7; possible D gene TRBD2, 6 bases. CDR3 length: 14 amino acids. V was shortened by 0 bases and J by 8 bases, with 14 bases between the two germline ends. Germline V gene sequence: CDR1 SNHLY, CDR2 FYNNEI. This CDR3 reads CASSEARGAAQQYF. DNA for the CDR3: TGTGCCAGCAGTGAAGCGCGCGGGGCCGCGCAGCAGTACTTC.

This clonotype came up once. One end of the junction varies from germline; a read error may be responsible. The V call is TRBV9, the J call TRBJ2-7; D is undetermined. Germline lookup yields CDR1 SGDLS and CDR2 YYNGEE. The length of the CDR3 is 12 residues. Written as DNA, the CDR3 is TGTGCCTGCAGCCCAGACTCCTACGAGCAGTACTTC. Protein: CACSPDSYEQYF.

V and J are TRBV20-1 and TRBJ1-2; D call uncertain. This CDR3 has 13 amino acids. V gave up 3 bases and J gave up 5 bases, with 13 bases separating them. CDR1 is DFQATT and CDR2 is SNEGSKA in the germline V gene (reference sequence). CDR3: CSASPTEDYGYTF. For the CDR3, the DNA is TGCAGTGCTAGCCCGACGGAGGATTATGGCTACACCTTC.

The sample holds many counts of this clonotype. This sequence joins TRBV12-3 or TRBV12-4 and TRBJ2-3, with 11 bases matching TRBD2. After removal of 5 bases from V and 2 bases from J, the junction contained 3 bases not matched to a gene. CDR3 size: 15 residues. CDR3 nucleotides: TGTGCCAGCAGTCCGACTAGCGGGAACACAGATACGCAGTATTTT. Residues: CASSPTSGNTDTQYF.

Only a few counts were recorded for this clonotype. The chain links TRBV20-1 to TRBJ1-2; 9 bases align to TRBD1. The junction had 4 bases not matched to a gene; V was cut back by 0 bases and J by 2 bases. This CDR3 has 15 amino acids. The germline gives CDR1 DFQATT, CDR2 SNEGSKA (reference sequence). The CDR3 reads CSARDWGTGNYGYTF. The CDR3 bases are TGCAGTGCTAGAGATTGGGGGACAGGGAACTATGGCTACACCTTC.

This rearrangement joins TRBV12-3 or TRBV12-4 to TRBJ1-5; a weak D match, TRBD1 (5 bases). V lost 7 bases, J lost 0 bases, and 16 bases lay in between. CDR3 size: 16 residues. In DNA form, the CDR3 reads TGTGCCAGCAATCGGGACGGCCCTTATAGCAATCAGCCCCAGCATTTT. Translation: CASNRDGPYSNQPQHF.

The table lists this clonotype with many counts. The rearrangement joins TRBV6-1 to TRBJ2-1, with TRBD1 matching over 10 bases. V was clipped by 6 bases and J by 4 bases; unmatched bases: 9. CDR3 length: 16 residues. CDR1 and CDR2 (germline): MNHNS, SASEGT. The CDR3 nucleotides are TGTGCCAGCAGCCAAATCAGGACAGGGGGGTACAATGAGCAGTTCTTC. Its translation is CASSQIRTGGYNEQFF.